This TCR beta chain was documented in a study of response to subunit inactivated influenza vaccine (dated by TCRdb to between 2018 and 2020). About the study as a whole: The study used deep quantitative T cell receptor repertoire profiling to track responses to a trivalent subunit inactivated influenza vaccine. The full study reports these points: It was suggested by the authors that each seasonal influenza vaccination may recruit only a limited number of new T cells.

Library creation used RT-PCR. Sequencing relied on an Illumina HiSeq 2500. TCRdb redid the processing of the public reads, applying fastp at Q25 and MiXCR, and retained in-frame beta chains. Each CDR3 protein appears once, grouped with its most common genes and DNA. This sample gives about 700,000 distinct CDR3 sequences in total; 15% to 18% of them show up just once. The ten top clones hold approximately 10% of the sample. Ends trimmed: V by 6 bases, J by 4 bases; bases unmatched to a gene: 3. The CDR3 covers 15 residues, taking in both the cysteine and the phenylalanine. The kept DNA is CDR3 alone, 45 bases in frame from the first base. This clonotype showed up many times. Its antigen specificity is not known. Per-base qualities were not stored, and no clone one base away is much larger.

Source: PBMCs from blood, taken approximately 13 days after vaccination. The V and J genes are TRBV12-3 or TRBV12-4 and TRBJ2-3; 14 junctional bases match TRBD2. The receptor's source is a man aged 50-59 years who received an inactivated influenza vaccine. Donor details come from another sample of the same person, matched by shared clones. The CDR3 region has the sequence CASSPGLAGADTQYF. The nucleotide sequence reads TGTGCCAGCAGCCCGGGACTAGCGGGAGCAGATACGCAGTATTTT.